These T cell receptor beta chains were read from a single sample in a study of blood T cell repertoires in COVID-19. This table comes from immunoSEQ multiplex PCR, and its TCRdb copy is limited to in-frame clones, with some not included. The repertoire holds just over 60,000 clones, with under 80% as singletons. The sequenced sample consisted of peripheral blood. The source is a man in his sixties with acute or convalescent COVID-19. The CDR3 runs from the conserved cysteine through the conserved F or W. The D gene is left open where the match is weak. Expanded clones get a size class; other rows say once, few or many, or leave the size out.

D,size,J,V,CDR3,DNA
TRBD1,-,TRBJ1-5,TRBV24-1,CATSDDRVSQPQHF,TGTGCCACCAGTGATGACAGGGTTTCTCAGCCCCAGCATTTT
TRBD1,-,TRBJ2-5,TRBV30,CALGTGNRPEETQYF,TGTGCCCTGGGGACAGGGAATCGTCCGGAGGAGACCCAGTACTTC
TRBD1,-,TRBJ2-3,TRBV7-8,CASSFRLTGADTQYF,TGTGCCAGCAGCTTCCGATTGACAGGGGCAGATACGCAGTATTTT
-,once,TRBJ1-2,TRBV7-9,CASSFIDRPNYGYTF,TGTGCCAGCAGCTTTATAGACAGGCCGAACTATGGCTACACCTTC
TRBD2,many,TRBJ2-2,TRBV2,CASSVEPRGAGTGELFF,TGTGCCAGCAGTGTGGAGCCGCGGGGGGCAGGTACCGGGGAGCTGTTTTTT
TRBD1,-,TRBJ1-5,TRBV4-1,CASSHRDWDRLNQPQHF,TGCGCCAGCAGCCACCGGGATTGGGACAGGCTAAATCAGCCCCAGCATTTT
-,once,TRBJ2-1,TRBV28,CASSSGHPGIGEQFF,TGTGCCAGCAGTTCGGGACACCCGGGGATCGGGGAGCAGTTCTTC
-,-,TRBJ2-3,TRBV28,CASRAQTTARGRTDTQYF,TGTGCCAGCAGGGCGCAAACTACCGCCAGAGGCCGCACAGATACGCAGTATTTT
TRBD2,-,TRBJ2-1,TRBV24-1,CATSDLSSGERFF,TGTGCCACCAGTGATCTTTCAAGCGGGGAGCGGTTCTTC
TRBD2,-,TRBJ2-7,TRBV9,CASSPGLAGAGEQYF,TGTGCCAGCAGCCCGGGACTAGCGGGAGCGGGGGAGCAGTACTTC
-,-,TRBJ2-2,TRBV19,CASTIWGWSDTGELFF,TGTGCCAGTACCATCTGGGGCTGGAGCGACACCGGGGAGCTGTTTTTT
TRBD1,-,TRBJ2-3,TRBV29-1,CSTGTETDTQYF,TGCAGCACCGGGACAGAGACAGATACGCAGTATTTT
TRBD1,-,TRBJ2-3,TRBV15,CATSRGQGNTDTQYF,TGTGCCACCAGCAGAGGACAGGGAAACACAGATACGCAGTATTTT
-,-,TRBJ2-7,TRBV9,CASSVDEGVSYEQYF,TGTGCCAGCAGCGTAGATGAGGGAGTAAGCTACGAGCAGTACTTC
TRBD2,-,TRBJ2-2,TRBV11-2,CAGGLAGGRGTGELFF,TGTGCTGGGGGGCTAGCGGGAGGGCGTGGCACCGGGGAGCTGTTTTTT
-,-,TRBJ1-1,TRBV5-4,CASSLRGGRRVNTEAFF,TGTGCCAGCTCTTTGCGGGGGGGGAGAAGGGTGAACACTGAAGCTTTCTTT
-,-,TRBJ2-5,TRBV28,CASSSLTETQYF,TGTGCCAGCAGTTCCCTAACAGAGACCCAGTACTTC
TRBD1,-,TRBJ1-5,TRBV30,CAWNGDRNQPQHF,TGTGCCTGGAATGGGGACAGGAATCAGCCCCAGCATTTT
-,-,TRBJ1-1,TRBV27,CASSRTGRNPFTEAFF,TGTGCCAGCAGTAGGACGGGGAGGAACCCTTTCACTGAAGCTTTCTTT
TRBD1,-,TRBJ2-1,TRBV19,CASSIDRGTGDYNEQFF,TGTGCCAGTAGTATAGATCGGGGGACAGGTGACTACAATGAGCAGTTCTTC
TRBD2,-,TRBJ2-3,TRBV27,CASSSPSGSTDTQYF,TGTGCCAGCAGTAGTCCTAGCGGAAGCACAGATACGCAGTATTTT
-,-,TRBJ2-1,TRBV19,CASSSFAGSYNEQFF,TGTGCCAGTAGCTCCTTTGCGGGCTCCTACAATGAGCAGTTCTTC
-,-,TRBJ1-1,TRBV2,CASSQQGFGEAFF,TGTGCCAGCAGCCAACAGGGATTTGGTGAAGCTTTCTTT
TRBD1,-,TRBJ2-1,TRBV5-1,CASSFGQGSTNEQFF,TGCGCCAGCAGCTTCGGACAGGGGAGTACCAATGAGCAGTTCTTC
-,-,TRBJ2-7,TRBV2,CASRMTGSYEQYF,TGTGCCAGCAGGATGACTGGCTCCTACGAGCAGTACTTC
TRBD1,-,TRBJ2-5,TRBV6-5,CASSSMTGDANF,TGTGCCAGCAGTTCCATGACAGGGGACGCTAACTTC
TRBD1,-,TRBJ1-5,TRBV2,CASRNRGQDQPQHF,TGTGCCAGCAGGAACAGGGGGCAGGACCAGCCCCAGCATTTT
-,-,TRBJ2-3,TRBV2,CATVDRPASTDTQYF,TGTGCCACCGTTGACAGGCCTGCTAGCACAGATACGCAGTATTTT